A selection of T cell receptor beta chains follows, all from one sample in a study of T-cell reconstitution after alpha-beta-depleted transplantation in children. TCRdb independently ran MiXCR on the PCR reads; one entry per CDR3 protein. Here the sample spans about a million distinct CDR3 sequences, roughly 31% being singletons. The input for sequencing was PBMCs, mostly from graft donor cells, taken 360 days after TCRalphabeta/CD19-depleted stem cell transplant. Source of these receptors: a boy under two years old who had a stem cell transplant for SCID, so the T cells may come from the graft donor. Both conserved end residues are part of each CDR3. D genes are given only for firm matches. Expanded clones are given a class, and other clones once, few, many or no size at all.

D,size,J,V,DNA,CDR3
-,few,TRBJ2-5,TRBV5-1,TGCGCCAGCAGCCCGACAACGGAGACCCAGTACTTC,CASSPTTETQYF
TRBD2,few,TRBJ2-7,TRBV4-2,TGTGCCAGCAGCCAAGAGACAAGCGGGGGGGCCTACGAGCAGTACTTC,CASSQETSGGAYEQYF
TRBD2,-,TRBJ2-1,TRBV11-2,TGTGCCAGCAGCTTAGGCCCCCCCCTAGCGGGGGACGGTAATGAGCAGTTCTTC,CASSLGPPLAGDGNEQFF
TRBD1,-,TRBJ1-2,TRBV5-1,TGCGCCAGCAGCGGGGGACAGGGTCGCGAACCCTCGAATGGCTACACCTTC,CASSGGQGREPSNGYTF
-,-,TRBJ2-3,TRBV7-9,TGTGCCAGCAGCCAAGGGGCAGGGGGGTCAGATACGCAGTATTTT,CASSQGAGGSDTQYF
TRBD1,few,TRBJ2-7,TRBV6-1,TGTGCCAGCAACTCCCGGGACAGGGCTATTTCCGAGCAGTACTTC,CASNSRDRAISEQYF
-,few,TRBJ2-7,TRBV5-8,TGTGCCAGCAGCTTTCCTGCCGAGATGGCCTACGAGCAGTACTTC,CASSFPAEMAYEQYF
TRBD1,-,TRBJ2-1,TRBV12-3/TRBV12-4,TGTGCCAGCTTCCCCGACAGGGTTGGAGGAAATGAGCAGTTCTTC,CASFPDRVGGNEQFF
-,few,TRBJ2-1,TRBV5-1,TGCGCCAGCAGCTTGCCCTCCGGCAGCGGCAATGAGCAGTTCTTC,CASSLPSGSGNEQFF
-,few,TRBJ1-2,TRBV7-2,TGTGCCAGCAGCCCGGTATCGGGTTTAGCTAACTATGGCTACACCTTC,CASSPVSGLANYGYTF
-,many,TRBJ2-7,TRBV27,TGTGCCAGCAGTTTCTCCGGGGCCTACGAGCAGTACTTC,CASSFSGAYEQYF
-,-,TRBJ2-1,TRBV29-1,TGCAGCGTTGAAGGGGGCGGGAAATACAATGAGCAGTTCTTC,CSVEGGGKYNEQFF
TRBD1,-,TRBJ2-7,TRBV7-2,TGTGCCAGCAGCTCAAAGGCCGGGACAGGGACCTACGAGCAGTACTTC,CASSSKAGTGTYEQYF